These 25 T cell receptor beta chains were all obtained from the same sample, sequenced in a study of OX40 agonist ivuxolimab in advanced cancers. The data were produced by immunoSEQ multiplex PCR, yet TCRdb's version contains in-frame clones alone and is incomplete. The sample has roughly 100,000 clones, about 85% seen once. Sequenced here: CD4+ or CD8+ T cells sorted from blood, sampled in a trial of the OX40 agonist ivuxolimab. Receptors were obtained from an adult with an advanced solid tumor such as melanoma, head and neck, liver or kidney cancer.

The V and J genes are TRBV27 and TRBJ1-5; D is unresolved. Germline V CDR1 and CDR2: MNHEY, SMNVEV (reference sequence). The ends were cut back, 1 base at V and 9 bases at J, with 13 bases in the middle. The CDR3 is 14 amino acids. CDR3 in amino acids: CASSLWAKSGPQHF. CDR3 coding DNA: TGTGCCAGCAGTTTATGGGCGAAGAGTGGGCCCCAGCATTTT.

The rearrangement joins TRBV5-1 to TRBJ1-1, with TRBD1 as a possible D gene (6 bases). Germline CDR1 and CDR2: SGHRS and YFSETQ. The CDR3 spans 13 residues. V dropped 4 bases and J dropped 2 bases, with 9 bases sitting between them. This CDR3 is CASSTGSNTEAFF. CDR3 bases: TGCGCCAGCAGCACAGGGAGTAACACTGAAGCTTTCTTT.

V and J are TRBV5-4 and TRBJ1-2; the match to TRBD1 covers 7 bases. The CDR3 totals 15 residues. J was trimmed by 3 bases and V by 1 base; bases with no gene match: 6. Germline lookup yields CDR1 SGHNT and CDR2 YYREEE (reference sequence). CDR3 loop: CASSLTQGVYYGYTF. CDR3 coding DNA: TGTGCCAGCAGCTTGACCCAGGGGGTGTACTATGGCTACACCTTC.

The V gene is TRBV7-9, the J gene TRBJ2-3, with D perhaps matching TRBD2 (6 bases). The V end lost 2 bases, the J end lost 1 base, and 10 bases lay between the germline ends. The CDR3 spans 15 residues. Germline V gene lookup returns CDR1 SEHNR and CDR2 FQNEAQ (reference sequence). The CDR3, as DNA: TGTGCCAGCAGCTTAAGAGCTAGCGGCACAGATACGCAGTATTTT. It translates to CASSLRASGTDTQYF.

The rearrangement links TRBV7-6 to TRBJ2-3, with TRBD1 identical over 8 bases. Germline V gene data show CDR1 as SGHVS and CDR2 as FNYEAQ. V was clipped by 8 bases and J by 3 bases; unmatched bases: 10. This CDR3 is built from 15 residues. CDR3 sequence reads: CASSYTGGMTDTQYF. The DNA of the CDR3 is TGTGCCAGCTCATATACAGGGGGAATGACAGATACGCAGTATTTT.

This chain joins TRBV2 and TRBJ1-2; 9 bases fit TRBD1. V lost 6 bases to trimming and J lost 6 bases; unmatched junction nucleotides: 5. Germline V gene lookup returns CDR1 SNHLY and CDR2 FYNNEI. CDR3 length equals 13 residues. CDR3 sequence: CASSGQGRNGYTF. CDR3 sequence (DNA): TGTGCCAGCAGCGGACAGGGGAGAAATGGCTACACCTTC.

CDR3 amino acids: CASSLDAGRNTGELFF. The DNA of the CDR3 is TGTGCCAGCAGCTTAGATGCGGGGCGGAACACCGGGGAGCTGTTTTTT. The V call is TRBV7-2, the J call TRBJ2-2, with TRBD2 as a possible D gene (6 bases). Between the trimmed V and J ends, which lost 1 base and 1 base, there was a span of 10 bases. Germline-derived CDR1 and CDR2 are SGHTA and FQGNSA. The length of the CDR3 is 16 residues.

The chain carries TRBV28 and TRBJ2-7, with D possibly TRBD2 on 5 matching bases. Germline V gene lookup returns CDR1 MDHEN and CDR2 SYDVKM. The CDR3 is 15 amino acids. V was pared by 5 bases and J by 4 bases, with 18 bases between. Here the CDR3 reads CASSPNTFGGYEQYF. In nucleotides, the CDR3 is TGTGCCAGCAGTCCCAACACCTTCGGCGGGTACGAGCAGTACTTC.

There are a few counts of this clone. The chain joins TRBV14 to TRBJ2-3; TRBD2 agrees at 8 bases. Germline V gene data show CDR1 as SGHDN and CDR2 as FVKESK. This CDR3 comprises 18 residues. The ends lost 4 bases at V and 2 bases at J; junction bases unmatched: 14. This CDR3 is CASSPLSLREGSTDTQYF. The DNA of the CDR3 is TGTGCCAGCAGCCCACTGTCCCTCCGGGAGGGGTCCACAGATACGCAGTATTTT.

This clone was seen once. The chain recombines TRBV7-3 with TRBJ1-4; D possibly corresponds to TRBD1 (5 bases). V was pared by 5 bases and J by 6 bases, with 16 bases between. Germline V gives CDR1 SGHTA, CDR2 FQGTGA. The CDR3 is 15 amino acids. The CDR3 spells CASSQRDGTYEKLFF. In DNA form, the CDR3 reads TGTGCCAGCAGCCAAAGGGACGGAACCTATGAAAAACTGTTTTTT.

The CDR3 DNA sequence: TGTGCCAGCAGCCCGAAAGCTAACTATGGCTACACCTTC. This sequence encodes CASSPKANYGYTF. This chain links TRBV27 with TRBJ1-2, with D uncertain. CDR3 length equals 13 residues. Looked up from germline, CDR1 is MNHEY and CDR2 is SMNVEV (reference sequence). V gave up 6 bases and J gave up 0 bases, with 8 bases separating them.

The CDR3 DNA reads as TGTGCCAGCAGTGAATCGGTAGCGGGAGCTTACAATGAGCAGTTCTTC. Its translation is CASSESVAGAYNEQFF. The genes are TRBV25-1 and TRBJ2-1; 9 nucleotides align to TRBD2. V lost 1 base and J lost 4; bases outside the gene matches: 5. This CDR3 is built from 16 residues. CDR1 is MGHDK and CDR2 is SYGVNS in the germline V gene.

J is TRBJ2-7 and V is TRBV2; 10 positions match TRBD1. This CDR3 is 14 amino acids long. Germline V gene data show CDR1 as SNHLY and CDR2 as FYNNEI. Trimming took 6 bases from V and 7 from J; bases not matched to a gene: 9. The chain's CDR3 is CASSLDRGLNEQYF. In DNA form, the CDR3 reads TGTGCCAGCAGCTTAGACAGGGGGCTAAATGAGCAGTACTTC.

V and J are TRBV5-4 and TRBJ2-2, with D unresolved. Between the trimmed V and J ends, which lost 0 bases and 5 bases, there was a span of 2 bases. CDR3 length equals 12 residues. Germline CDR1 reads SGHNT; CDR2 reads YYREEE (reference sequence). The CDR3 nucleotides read TGTGCCAGCAGCTTGGATACCGGGGAGCTGTTTTTT. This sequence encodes CASSLDTGELFF.

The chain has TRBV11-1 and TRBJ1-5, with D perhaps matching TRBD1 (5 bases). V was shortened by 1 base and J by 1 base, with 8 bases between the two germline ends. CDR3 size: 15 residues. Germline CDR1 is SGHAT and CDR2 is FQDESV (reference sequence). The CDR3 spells CASSLDGGSNQPQHF. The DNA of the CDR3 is TGTGCCAGCAGCTTAGATGGGGGAAGCAATCAGCCCCAGCATTTT.

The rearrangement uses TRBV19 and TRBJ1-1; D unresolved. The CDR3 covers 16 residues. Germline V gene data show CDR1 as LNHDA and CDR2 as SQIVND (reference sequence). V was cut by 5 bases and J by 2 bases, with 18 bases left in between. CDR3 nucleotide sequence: TGTGCCAGTAGTCCCGGGTGGTACGCCCCCAACACTGAAGCTTTCTTT. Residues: CASSPGWYAPNTEAFF.

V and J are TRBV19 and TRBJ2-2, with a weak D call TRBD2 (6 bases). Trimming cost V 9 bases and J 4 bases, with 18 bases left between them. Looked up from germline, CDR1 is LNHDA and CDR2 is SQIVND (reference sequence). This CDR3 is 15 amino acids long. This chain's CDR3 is CASRGLFLGTGELFF. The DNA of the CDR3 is TGTGCCAGCCGGGGACTTTTCTTGGGCACCGGGGAGCTGTTTTTT.

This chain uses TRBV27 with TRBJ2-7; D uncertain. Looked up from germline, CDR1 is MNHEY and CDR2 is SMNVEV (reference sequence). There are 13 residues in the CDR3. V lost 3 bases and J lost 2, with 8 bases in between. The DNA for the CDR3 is TGTGCCAGCAGTTTGTCCTTCGCCTACGAGCAGTACTTC. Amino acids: CASSLSFAYEQYF.

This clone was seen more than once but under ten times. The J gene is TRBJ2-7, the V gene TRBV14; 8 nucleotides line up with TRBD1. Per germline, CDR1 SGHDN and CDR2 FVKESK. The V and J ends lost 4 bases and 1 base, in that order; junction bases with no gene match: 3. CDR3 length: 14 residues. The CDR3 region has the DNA TGTGCCAGCAGCCGTGACAGGGGTTCCTACGAGCAGTACTTC. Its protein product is CASSRDRGSYEQYF.

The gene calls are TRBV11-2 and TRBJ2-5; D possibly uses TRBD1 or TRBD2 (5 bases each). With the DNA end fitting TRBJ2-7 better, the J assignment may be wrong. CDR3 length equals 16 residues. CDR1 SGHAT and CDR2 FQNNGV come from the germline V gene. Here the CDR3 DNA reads TGTGCCAGCAGCCCCTGGGGAGTGGGGCTTCGGAACGAGCAGTACTTC. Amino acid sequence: CASSPWGVGLRNEQYF.

As DNA, the CDR3 is TGTGCCAGCAGTTTCGGACAGGGGGCCAAAAACATTCAGTACTTC. This codes for CASSFGQGAKNIQYF. The chain joins TRBV27 to TRBJ2-4; 9 nucleotides agree with TRBD1. The V and J ends lost 3 bases and 1 base, in that order; junction bases with no gene match: 1. The CDR3 length is 15 residues. The germline gives CDR1 MNHEY, CDR2 SMNVEV (reference sequence).

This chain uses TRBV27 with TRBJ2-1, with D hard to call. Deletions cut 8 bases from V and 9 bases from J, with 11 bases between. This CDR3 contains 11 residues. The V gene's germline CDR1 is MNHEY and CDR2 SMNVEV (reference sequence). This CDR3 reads CASRIRGEQFF. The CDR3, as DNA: TGTGCCAGCCGGATCCGTGGTGAGCAGTTCTTC.

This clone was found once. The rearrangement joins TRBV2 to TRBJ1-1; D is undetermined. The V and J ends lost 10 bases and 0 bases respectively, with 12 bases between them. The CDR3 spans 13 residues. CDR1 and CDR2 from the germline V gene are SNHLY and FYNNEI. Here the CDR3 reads CATTLYMNTEAFF. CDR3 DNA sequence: TGTGCCACTACCCTTTACATGAACACTGAAGCTTTCTTT.

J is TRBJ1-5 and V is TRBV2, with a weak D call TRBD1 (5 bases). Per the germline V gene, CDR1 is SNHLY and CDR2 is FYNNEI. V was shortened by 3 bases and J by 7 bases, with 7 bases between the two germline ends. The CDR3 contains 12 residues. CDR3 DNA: TGTGCCAGCAGTGATAAGGGGCAGCCCCAGCATTTT. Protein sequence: CASSDKGQPQHF. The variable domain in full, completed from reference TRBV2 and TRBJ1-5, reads EPEVTQTPSHQVTQMGQEVILRCVPISNHLYFYWYRQILGQKVEFLVSFYNNEISEKSEIFDDQFSVERPDGSNFTLKIRSTKLEDSAMYFCASSDKGQPQHFGDGTRLSIL.

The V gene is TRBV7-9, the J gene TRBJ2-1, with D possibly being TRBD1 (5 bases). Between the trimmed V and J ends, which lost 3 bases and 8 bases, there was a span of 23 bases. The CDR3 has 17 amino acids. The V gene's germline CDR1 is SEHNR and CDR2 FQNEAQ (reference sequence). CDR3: CASSFKSGLPPVYEQFF. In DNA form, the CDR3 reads TGTGCCAGCAGCTTTAAGTCAGGGCTTCCGCCTGTATATGAGCAGTTCTTC.